This T cell receptor beta chain was sequenced during a study of T cell repertoires in cytomegalovirus infection. Across the study: CMV infection together with matching HLA type was indicated by public TCR beta signatures.

Study outcomes and limitations: Pooled public TCR beta family frequency picked out CMV carriers with the relevant HLA. HLA-C-restricted CMV-specific TCR beta clonotypes prevailed in the ex vivo response.

TCRdb re-analysed the reads in MiXCR, keeping a single row per CDR3 protein. The sample includes about 530,000 distinct CDR3 sequences, about 25% seen only once; the top ten take over 10%. In germline, CDR1 is SGHTA, CDR2 FQGNSA. The CDR3 is 11 amino acids. Trimming stripped 2 bases from V and 1 base from J, with 0 bases between. This clonotype was seen many times. The antigen is unknown. A much larger clone sits a single nucleotide away, making a read error possible. The chain couples TRBV7-2 to TRBJ2-7, with D uncertain. This receptor was obtained from a human donor in good health (CMV status not recorded). Some clones in this sample may be carry-over from other donors' samples. The sequenced sample consisted of PBMCs. CDR3 in DNA: TGTGCCAGCAGCTTATCCTACGAGCAGTACGTC. Translation gives CASSLSYEQYV.